This T cell receptor beta chain was recorded in a study of T cell changes during pregnancy in multiple sclerosis. CDR3 size: 14 residues. CDR1 is SGDLS and CDR2 is YYNGEE in the germline V gene. Trimming removed 2 bases at V and 0 bases at J, with 8 bases between. Generated by immunoSEQ multiplex PCR, the TCRdb table keeps only in-frame clones and is missing some. This table holds about 62,000 clones, nearly 90% found once. The chain is built from TRBV9 and TRBJ1-1, with unresolved D. This receptor was taken from a female donor with multiple sclerosis, enrolled in a pregnancy study. This specimen consisted of peripheral blood, obtained in the first trimester of pregnancy. The CDR3 DNA follows: TGTGCCAGCAGCGTCGGGAGGATGAACACTGAAGCTTTCTTT. Its protein is CASSVGRMNTEAFF. The complete variable domain, with remaining parts taken from reference TRBV9 and TRBJ1-1, reads DSGVTQTPKHLITATGQRVTLRCSPRSGDLSVYWYQQSLDQGLQFLIQYYNGEERAKGNILERFSAQQFPDLHSELNLSSLELGDSALYFCASSVGRMNTEAFFGQGTRLTVV.